The rows below give T cell receptor beta chains drawn from one sample of a study of PD-1 blockade in classical Hodgkin lymphoma. Some clones are missing from TCRdb's copy, which holds only in-frame ones; the method was immunoSEQ multiplex PCR. The sample records about 34,000 clones, 76% being singletons. Sequences were derived from peripheral blood mononuclear cells (PBMCs), sampled before the second cycle of nivolumab. All receptors come from a human donor with classical Hodgkin lymphoma. CDR3s include the opening cysteine and the closing phenylalanine or tryptophan. The order of the fields is clone size, D gene, J gene, V gene, CDR3 DNA, CDR3 protein. A D gene is named only where the DNA matches it firmly. The size of a clone is reported for some rows only, either as once, few or many, or as a class for expanded clones.

few	TRBD1	TRBJ2-7	TRBV5-8	TGTGCCAGCAGCCCATGGACAGGGGCAGGGACCTACGAGCAGTACTTC	CASSPWTGAGTYEQYF
-	TRBD1	TRBJ2-3	TRBV13	TGTGCCAGCACCACCCGGGACAGGGACACAGATACGCAGTATTTT	CASTTRDRDTDTQYF
-	TRBD2	TRBJ2-2	TRBV29-1	TGCAGCGTGTTTAGCGGGGGGCCGAACACCGGGGAGCTGTTTTTT	CSVFSGGPNTGELFF
once	-	TRBJ2-1	TRBV20-1	TGCAGTGCTAGAGATAGGACCCAGCAGTTCTTC	CSARDRTQQFF
-	-	TRBJ2-5	TRBV5-1	TGCGCCAGCAGTTGGGGGGTCCAAGAGACCCAGTACTTC	CASSWGVQETQYF
-	-	TRBJ1-4	TRBV10-2	TGCGCCAGCAGTGGGGGGGTTGAAAAACTGTTTTTT	CASSGGVEKLFF
-	TRBD1	TRBJ1-2	TRBV5-1	TGCGCCAGCAGCTTGCAGGGGGCTCGAGGCTACACCTTC	CASSLQGARGYTF
-	-	TRBJ1-3	TRBV18	TGTGCCAGCTCACCGCGGGGGGGAATCTCTGGAAACACCATATATTTT	CASSPRGGISGNTIYF
-	-	TRBJ1-2	TRBV5-6	TGTGCCAGCAATAACAGGGATAACTATGGCTACACCTTC	CASNNRDNYGYTF
-	-	TRBJ1-6	TRBV6-6	TGTGCCAGCAGTTTAGTTAATTCACCCCTCCACTTT	CASSLVNSPLHF
-	-	TRBJ1-5	TRBV30	TGTGCCTGGAGTGCACAAAGCAATCAGCCCCAGCATTTT	CAWSAQSNQPQHF
-	-	TRBJ2-7	TRBV11-2	TGTGCCAGCAGCTTGTTATACAGGGCTGAGCAGTACTTC	CASSLLYRAEQYF
-	-	TRBJ1-3	TRBV5-1	TGCGCCAGCAGCTTGGACGGCAATGGAAACACCATATATTTT	CASSLDGNGNTIYF
-	-	TRBJ2-7	TRBV21-1	TGTATGACAGGGCCTTCCTACGAGCAGTACTTC	CMTGPSYEQYF
few	-	TRBJ1-1	TRBV30	TGTGCCTGGAGTGTAGAAGGGAGAACTGAAGCTTTCTTT	CAWSVEGRTEAFF
-	-	TRBJ1-3	TRBV27	TGTGCCAGCAGTTCCCACTTACCAGGTCGGGGGGGAAACACCATATATTTT	CASSSHLPGRGGNTIYF
-	-	TRBJ1-2	TRBV6-1	TGTGCCAGCAGGACCGCCGCGTGGGCTAACTATGGCTACACCTTC	CASRTAAWANYGYTF
-	-	TRBJ1-4	TRBV7-6	TGTGCCAGCAGCTCCCGCGCTGCACCTACAACTAATGAAAAACTGTTTTTT	CASSSRAAPTTNEKLFF
-	-	TRBJ2-7	TRBV7-2	TGTGCCAGCAGCTTAAGCAGGGGACCTTACGAGCAGTACTTC	CASSLSRGPYEQYF
-	TRBD1	TRBJ1-2	TRBV7-8	TGTGCCAGCAGCTCTTGGACAGGGGATAAATCGGACTATGGCTACACCTTC	CASSSWTGDKSDYGYTF
few	-	TRBJ2-5	TRBV6-5	TGTGCCAGCAGTTACTCGCTTGGGTCAGCAGAGACCCAGTACTTC	CASSYSLGSAETQYF
-	TRBD1	TRBJ2-7	TRBV6-1	TGTGCCAGCACTGCGGACAGGGTGTCCTACGAGCAGTACTTC	CASTADRVSYEQYF
-	TRBD2	TRBJ2-7	TRBV9	TGTGCCAGCAGCGAAGGACTAGCCTCCTACGAGCAGTACTTC	CASSEGLASYEQYF
-	TRBD1	TRBJ1-5	TRBV7-2	TGTGCCAGCAGCTCCCGACAGGGGGATCAGCCCCAGCATTTT	CASSSRQGDQPQHF
-	TRBD1	TRBJ1-5	TRBV19	TGTGCCAGTCGGGACAGGGCAGATTATCAGCCCCAGCATTTT	CASRDRADYQPQHF
-	TRBD1	TRBJ1-2	TRBV2	TGTGCCAGCAGCGCGGACAGGGCTAACTATGGCTACACCTTC	CASSADRANYGYTF
-	TRBD1	TRBJ2-3	TRBV9	TGTGCCAGCAGCGTACAAGGGACAGGGTCAGATACGCAGTATTTT	CASSVQGTGSDTQYF
-	-	TRBJ1-1	TRBV18	TGTGCCAGCTCACCGACATTGGTGGACACTGAAGCTTTCTTT	CASSPTLVDTEAFF
-	-	TRBJ1-2	TRBV11-2	TGTGCCAGCAGCTTAGGGAGCAGGGAGGATGGCTACACCTTC	CASSLGSREDGYTF
-	TRBD1	TRBJ2-7	TRBV14	TGTGCCAGCAGCCAAGTGAGTAGGACAGGTAACTACGAGCAGTACTTC	CASSQVSRTGNYEQYF